This T cell receptor beta chain was retrieved from a study of blood T cell repertoires in COVID-19 (dated by TCRdb to the early 2020s). About the study as a whole: The collaborator samples originated in the United States, Italy and Spain and spanned the acute and convalescent phases of COVID-19. The prospective study material was composed of cDNA or gDNA derived from T cells, B-cell-depleted T cells, or PBMCs. Deeply sampled blood TCRbeta repertoires from subjects exposed to, actively infected with, or recovered from COVID-19 were included in the dataset. A freely available public database, intended as a resource for researchers studying the immune response to SARS-CoV-2, is where the repertoires were released. The samples were drawn from two sources: the first 160 participants of the ongoing ImmuneRACE study, and 1,000 to 1,500 subjects contributed by 6 global collaborators. Nearly every sample came with metadata listing a de-identified subject ID, COVID-19 status, age in years and sex. Where available, HLA class I and class II types were obtained from metadata supplied by the sample provider rather than from assay-based typing.

This clone was detected once. The antigen this receptor binds is unknown. The sample holds no much larger clone one base away, and base qualities are not on file. For this chain, trimming is 5 bases at the V end and 4 bases at the J end, and the number of junction bases without a gene match is 5. CDR1 and CDR2, per the germline V gene, are KGHSH and LQKENI. From cysteine to phenylalanine, the CDR3 is 15 amino acids long. Only the CDR3 region is kept as DNA, spanning 45 bases read in frame from base 1. Overall study outcomes, separate from this receptor: The quantity of clinical and demographic metadata differed by source and by participant and was supplied without curation.

Participants in the prospective study were aged roughly 18 to 100 years, lived in approximately 26 United States geographic areas, and enrolled through a virtual design. Cohort assignment in the prospective study relied on participant-reported clinical history from a screening survey and a study questionnaire. Recovered participants in ImmuneRACE Cohort 3 were defined as having two consecutive negative NP/OP PCR tests, clearance from a healthcare professional, or resolution of symptoms. Mobile phlebotomists in the prospective study collected whole blood, serum and a nasopharyngeal or oropharyngeal swab from every participant. Participants in the prospective study had the option to provide additional blood draws and questionnaires over an approximately 2-month period. Before DNA extraction, prospective study blood samples were shipped either frozen or at room temperature. TCRbeta CDR3 regions were amplified from genomic DNA using the immunoSEQ Assay, a bias-controlled multiplex PCR. The paper's data handling went like this. The number of nucleated cells in each sample was estimated from the amplification of reference gene primers within the assay. Sequence reads were collapsed and filtered to measure the absolute abundance of every unique TCRbeta CDR3 rearrangement. For each sample, productive Simpson clonality was calculated as the square root of Simpson's diversity index across productive rearrangements. TCRdb re-hosts the immuneACCESS table, in-frame sequences only. Its copies lack some clones; in the studies checked, an unresolved V gene accounts for under half of them, and the cause for the rest is not known. For V, J and clone size, that table is used; D and trimming come from the DNA. Here the sample has 150,000 to 250,000 clones; about nine tenths occur a single time. The ten largest clones represent 2% to 2.5% of the sample.

The chain is assembled from TRBV18 and TRBJ1-6; 7 central bases correspond to TRBD1. The source of this sequence is a woman aged 25 to 39 who had recovered from COVID-19. Sequencing was performed on PBMCs or T cells enriched from blood (not recorded which). CDR3 reads: CASSTRDSYNSPLHF. The DNA sequence is TGTGCCAGCTCAACCCGGGACAGTTATAATTCACCCCTCCACTTT.